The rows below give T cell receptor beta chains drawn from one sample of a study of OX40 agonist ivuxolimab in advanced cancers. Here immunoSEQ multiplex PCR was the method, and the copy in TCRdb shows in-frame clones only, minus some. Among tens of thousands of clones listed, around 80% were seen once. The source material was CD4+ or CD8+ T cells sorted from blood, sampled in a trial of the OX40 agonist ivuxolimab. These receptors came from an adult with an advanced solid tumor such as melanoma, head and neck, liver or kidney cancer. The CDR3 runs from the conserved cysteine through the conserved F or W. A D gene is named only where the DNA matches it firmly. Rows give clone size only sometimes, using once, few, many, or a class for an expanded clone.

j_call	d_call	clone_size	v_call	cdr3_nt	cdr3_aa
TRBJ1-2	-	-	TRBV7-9	TGTGCCAGCAGCTTCGCCTGGGGTTTGGATGGCTACACCTTC	CASSFAWGLDGYTF
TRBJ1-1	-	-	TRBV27	TGTGCCAGCAGTTTAGAGCGTTTGAGGAACACTGAAGCTTTCTTT	CASSLERLRNTEAFF
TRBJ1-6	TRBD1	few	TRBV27	TGTGCCAGCAGCTCCTCCGGGACAGGGGCGGATTCACCCCTCCACTTT	CASSSSGTGADSPLHF
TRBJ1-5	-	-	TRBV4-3	TGCGCCAGCAGCCAAGAAGCAGGGCCTCAGCCCCAGCATTTT	CASSQEAGPQPQHF
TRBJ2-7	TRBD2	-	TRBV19	TGTGCCAGTAGTATTTCCGGGACTACCTACGAGCAGTACTTC	CASSISGTTYEQYF
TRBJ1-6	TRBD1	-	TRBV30	TGTGCCTGGAGTACTGGGACAGACTCTTCACCCCTCCACTTT	CAWSTGTDSSPLHF
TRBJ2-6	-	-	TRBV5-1	TGCGCCAGCAGCGCTTCGTCAGACGGGGCCAACGTCCTGACTTTC	CASSASSDGANVLTF
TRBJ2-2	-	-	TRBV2	TGTGCCAGCAGGGCAGGGAGTGCCGGGGAGCTGTTTTTT	CASRAGSAGELFF
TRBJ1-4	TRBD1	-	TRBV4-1	TGCGCCAGCAGCCAAGATGCAGGGACAGGGAATGAAAAACTGTTTTTT	CASSQDAGTGNEKLFF
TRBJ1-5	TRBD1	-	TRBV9	TGTGCCAGCAGCGTAGGAGGACAGGCTGATCAGCCCCAGCATTTT	CASSVGGQADQPQHF
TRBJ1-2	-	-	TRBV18	TGTGCCAGCTCGCGGGACTCCCAGCCGGGGGACTATGGCTACACCTTC	CASSRDSQPGDYGYTF
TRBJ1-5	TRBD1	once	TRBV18	TGTGCCAGCTCCCCGACAGGGGGGGTCGAGCCCCAGCATTTT	CASSPTGGVEPQHF
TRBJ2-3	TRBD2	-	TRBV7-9	TGTGCCAGCAGTTTAGCGGGGACCACAGATACGCAGTATTTT	CASSLAGTTDTQYF
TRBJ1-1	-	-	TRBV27	TGTGCCAGCAGTTTAACGGGCAACGGGGCGCCGGGGATAGCTTTCTTT	CASSLTGNGAPGIAFF
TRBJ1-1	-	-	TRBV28	TGTGCCAGCGGCGGACAGCTTGAAGCTTTCTTT	CASGGQLEAFF
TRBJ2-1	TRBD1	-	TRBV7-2	TGTGCCAGCAGCGTCGATAATCTGACAGGGCGGAATGAGCAGTTCTTC	CASSVDNLTGRNEQFF
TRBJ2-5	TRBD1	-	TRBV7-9	TGTGCCAGCAGACATACAGGGGACCAAGAGACCCAGTACTTC	CASRHTGDQETQYF
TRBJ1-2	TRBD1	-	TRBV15	TGTGCCACCAGCAGGGATCCGACAGGGGCCCAAGGCTACACCTTC	CATSRDPTGAQGYTF
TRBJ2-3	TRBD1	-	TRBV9	TGTGCCAGCAGCGTAGCACAGGGGGAGTACACAGATACGCAGTATTTT	CASSVAQGEYTDTQYF
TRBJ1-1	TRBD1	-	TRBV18	TGTGCCAGCTCACCCATGACAGGGAGGGCGAACACTGAAGCTTTCTTT	CASSPMTGRANTEAFF
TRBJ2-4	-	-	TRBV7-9	TGTGCCAGCAGCTCTAACTGGGACACCCTAGCCAAAAACATTCAGTACTTC	CASSSNWDTLAKNIQYF
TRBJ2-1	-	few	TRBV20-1	TGCAGTGCTAGAGTGCAATCGCGGCAGTTCTTC	CSARVQSRQFF
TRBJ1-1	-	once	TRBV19	TGTGCCAGTAGTACAATTCCCCGCAGGAACACTGAAGCTTTCTTT	CASSTIPRRNTEAFF
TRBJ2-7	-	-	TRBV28	TGTGCCAGCAGGGCGGGACAGTCCTACGAGCAGTACTTC	CASRAGQSYEQYF
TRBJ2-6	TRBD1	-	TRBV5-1	TGCGCCAGCAGGAAAACCTGGGACAGACGAACCTACTCTGGGGCCAACGTCCTGACTTTC	CASRKTWDRRTYSGANVLTF
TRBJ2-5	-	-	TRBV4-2	TGTGCCAGCAGCCAAGGAACGTGGGAGACCCAGTACTTC	CASSQGTWETQYF
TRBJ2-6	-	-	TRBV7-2	TGTGCCAGCAGCTTGAGTCGGGGGGCCAACGTCCTGACTTTC	CASSLSRGANVLTF
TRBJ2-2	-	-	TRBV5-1	TGCGCCAGCAGCTTAGGGGGGGCATACACCGGGGAGCTGTTTTTT	CASSLGGAYTGELFF
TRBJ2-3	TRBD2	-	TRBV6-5	TGTGCCAGCAGTTACGATACTAGCGGGGGCGCAGATACGCAGTATTTT	CASSYDTSGGADTQYF
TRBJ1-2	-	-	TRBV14	TGTGCCAGCAGCCTAGGCGGGCCGGGGGGCTATGGCTACACCTTC	CASSLGGPGGYGYTF
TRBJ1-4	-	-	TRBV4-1	TGCGCCAGCAGGACGTCGGGGAATGAAAAACTGTTTTTT	CASRTSGNEKLFF
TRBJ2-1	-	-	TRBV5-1	TGCGCCAGCAGCTTGGCCCAGGTCTCCTACAATGAGCAGTTCTTC	CASSLAQVSYNEQFF
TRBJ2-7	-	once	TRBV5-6	TGTGCCAGCAGCCCCTCCGGGGTCCGCTCCCTCTACGAGCAGTACTTC	CASSPSGVRSLYEQYF
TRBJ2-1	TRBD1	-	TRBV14	TGTGCCAGCAGCCAGTACACAGGGGTGTCCTACAATGAGCAGTTCTTC	CASSQYTGVSYNEQFF
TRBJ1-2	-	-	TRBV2	TGTGCCAGCACGGCAGGGCCCTATGGCTACACCTTC	CASTAGPYGYTF
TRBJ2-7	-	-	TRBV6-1	TGTGCCAGCACAGGGAACGGCGAGCAGTACTTC	CASTGNGEQYF
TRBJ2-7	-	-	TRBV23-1	TGCGCCAGCAGTCAGGAGGGGCAGTACTTC	CASSQEGQYF
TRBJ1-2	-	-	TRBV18	TGTGCCAGCTCACCGGGCGGGAACTATGGCTACACCTTC	CASSPGGNYGYTF
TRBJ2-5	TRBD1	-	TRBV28	TGTGCCAGCAGTCTGACAGGGGGAGGTGAGACCCAGTACTTC	CASSLTGGGETQYF
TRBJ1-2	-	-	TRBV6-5	TGTGCCAGCAGCCAAAACCCGGACAGAAACTATGGCTACACCTTC	CASSQNPDRNYGYTF
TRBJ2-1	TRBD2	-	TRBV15	TGTGCCACCAGCAAAGCCGGGGGGTACAATGAGCAGTTCTTC	CATSKAGGYNEQFF
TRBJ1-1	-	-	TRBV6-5	TGTGCCAGCAGTTACACTGAAGCTTTCTTT	CASSYTEAFF
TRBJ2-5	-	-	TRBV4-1	TGCGCCAGCAGCCGAGAAAGTAGGCGAGAGACCCAGTACTTC	CASSRESRRETQYF
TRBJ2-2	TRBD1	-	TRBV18	TGTGCCAGCTCACTATCTCCGGGACAGAACAGGTGGAGCGGGGAGCTGTTTTTT	CASSLSPGQNRWSGELFF
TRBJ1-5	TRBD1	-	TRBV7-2	TGTGCCAGCAGCTTTCAGGGGGTGGGAGATCAGCCCCAGCATTTT	CASSFQGVGDQPQHF
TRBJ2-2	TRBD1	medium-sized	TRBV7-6	TGTGCCAGCAGCCTCCGACAGGGAAACACCGGGGAGCTGTTTTTT	CASSLRQGNTGELFF